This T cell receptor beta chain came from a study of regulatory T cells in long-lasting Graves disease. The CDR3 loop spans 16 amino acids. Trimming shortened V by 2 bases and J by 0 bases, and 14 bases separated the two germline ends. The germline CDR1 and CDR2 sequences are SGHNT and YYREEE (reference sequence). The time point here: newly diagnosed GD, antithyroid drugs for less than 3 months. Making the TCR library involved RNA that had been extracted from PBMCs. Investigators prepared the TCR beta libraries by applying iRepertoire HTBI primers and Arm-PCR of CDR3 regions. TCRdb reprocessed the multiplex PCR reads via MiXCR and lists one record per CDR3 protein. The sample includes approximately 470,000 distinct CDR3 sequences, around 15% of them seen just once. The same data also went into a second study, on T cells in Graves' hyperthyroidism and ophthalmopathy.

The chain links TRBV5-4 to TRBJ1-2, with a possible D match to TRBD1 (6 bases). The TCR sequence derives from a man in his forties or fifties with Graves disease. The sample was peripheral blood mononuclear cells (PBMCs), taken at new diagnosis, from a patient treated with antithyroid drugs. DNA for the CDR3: TGTGCCAGCAGCTTAATGGGGGGCGCCTCTAACTATGGCTACACCTTC. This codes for CASSLMGGASNYGYTF.